These 9 T cell receptor beta chains came from one sample sequenced in a study of T cell repertoires in cytomegalovirus infection. TCRdb called the reads again in MiXCR, with one record for every CDR3 protein. This table has fewer than 550,000 distinct CDR3 sequences, about 11% appearing once. The source material was PBMCs. The receptors stem from a human donor in good health (CMV status not recorded). Some clones in this sample may be carry-over from other donors' samples.

This clonotype was observed at least ten times. The junction does not match germline at one end; this may be a read error. The chain uses TRBV28 and TRBJ2-5, with 8 bases aligning to TRBD2. The CDR3 runs to 12 residues. Germline CDR1 is MDHEN and CDR2 is SYDVKM. DNA for the CDR3: TGTGCCAGCAGTCAACTGACTAGCGCCCCATCCTTC. Amino acid sequence: CASSQLTSAPSF.

The chain employs TRBV11-2 and TRBJ2-6; D gene ambiguous. The length of the CDR3 is 19 residues. The germline V gene has CDR1 SGHAT and CDR2 FQNNGV. V was shortened by 3 bases and J by 1 base, with 19 bases between the two germline ends. CDR3 nucleotide sequence: TGTGCCAGCAGCTTGGCAAGTCCGGGCTTCGTTTCTGGGGCCAACGTCCTGACTTTC. Translation: CASSLASPGFVSGANVLTF.

This clonotype has ten or more counts. This chain uses TRBV18 with TRBJ2-1; TRBD2 might be the D (6 bases). This CDR3 has 14 residues. Germline CDR1 KGHSH, CDR2 LQKENI. Trimming left V 5 bases short and J 7 bases short, with 15 bases between. The CDR3 region is CASSGGGIKNEQFF. CDR3 nucleotide sequence: TGTGCCAGCTCAGGAGGCGGGATAAAGAATGAGCAGTTCTTC.

A single count supports this clonotype. The chain has TRBV3-1 and TRBJ2-2, with unresolved D. Trimming removed 3 bases at V and 3 bases at J, with 5 bases between. The CDR3 sequence is 13 residues long. The germline V gene encodes CDR1 LGHDT and CDR2 YNNKEL (reference sequence). In nucleotides, the CDR3 is TGTGCCAGCAGCCAGAGGTACACCGGGGAGCTGTTTTTT. Its protein product is CASSQRYTGELFF.

The gene calls are TRBV20-1 and TRBJ2-6, with D possibly TRBD2 on 6 matching bases. CDR1 is DFQATT, CDR2 SNEGSKA, per germline (reference sequence). V was pared by 7 bases and J by 2 bases, with 9 bases between. The CDR3 loop spans 13 amino acids. This CDR3 is CSVPSAGANVLTF. CDR3 nucleotides: TGCAGTGTACCTAGCGCTGGGGCCAACGTCCTGACTTTC.

This clonotype was detected many times. The V and J genes are TRBV7-6 and TRBJ1-1; 9 bases map to TRBD1. This CDR3 is 14 amino acids long. V trimming: 5 bases; J trimming: 5 bases; junction bases outside the gene matches: 6. Germline loops: CDR1 SGHVS, CDR2 FNYEAQ. The CDR3 sequence is CASSPGQGETEAFF. CDR3 bases: TGTGCCAGCAGCCCGGGACAGGGTGAGACTGAAGCTTTCTTT.

This clonotype has at least ten counts. This chain uses TRBV7-3 with TRBJ2-1, with 7 bases identical to TRBD2. CDR3 length: 15 residues. J gave up 6 bases and V 5 bases, and 10 bases lay outside the gene matches. Germline V gene sequence: CDR1 SGHTA, CDR2 FQGTGA. The CDR3 nucleotides read TGTGCCAGCAGCCTCTACGGACTAGTCGCCAATGAGCAGTTCTTC. Its translation: CASSLYGLVANEQFF.

This clonotype has only a few counts. The rearrangement joins TRBV7-9 to TRBJ2-5, with 8 bases fitting TRBD2. The CDR3 extends over 16 amino acids. The V gene's germline CDR1 is SEHNR and CDR2 FQNEAQ (reference sequence). The trim removed 1 base at V and 5 bases at J, leaving 9 bases unmatched. The CDR3 region is CASSLDGGLVAETQYF. CDR3 nucleotide sequence: TGTGCCAGCAGCTTAGATGGGGGACTAGTTGCTGAGACCCAGTACTTC.

V usage is TRBV19 and J usage is TRBJ2-5, with D perhaps given as TRBD1 or TRBD2 (5 bases each). The CDR3 has 15 amino acids. Trimming shortened V by 3 bases and J by 1 base, and 12 bases separated the two germline ends. CDR1 is LNHDA and CDR2 is SQIVND in the germline V gene (reference sequence). CDR3 protein: CASSILVGAQETQYF. The CDR3 DNA follows: TGTGCCAGTAGTATCCTGGTCGGGGCCCAAGAGACCCAGTACTTC.